This entry concerns a single TCR beta chain. Its antigen remains unknown. One junction end disagrees with the germline gene, perhaps due to a read error. This sample's RNA came from whole unsorted tissue. This sample was taken from a study of tumor and adjacent non-tumor tissue in lung cancer. Study-level background: The cohort had around twelve adenocarcinoma, a couple of squamous cell and 1 small cell patients.

Germline loops: CDR1 MGHRA, CDR2 YSYEKL. This CDR3 spans 14 amino acids. Study observations and caveats: TCR diversity was significantly greater in tumor than normal lung tissue. Normal lung showed higher cumulative top 100 clone frequency than tumor.

The library came from three nested PCR rounds adapted from ARM-PCR protocols. TCRdb analysed the multiplex PCR reads with MiXCR anew, one entry per CDR3 protein. Of approximately 76,000 distinct CDR3 sequences listed, under 70% are singletons. The chain has TRBV4-1 and TRBJ1-2; maybe TRBD1 (6 bases). Specimen: lung tumor tissue. This receptor was taken from an older woman with non-small cell lung cancer. CDR3 DNA: TGTGCCAGCACGCGACAGGCTCCTAACTATGACTACACCTTC. Its protein product is CASTRQAPNYDYTF.